These 15 T cell receptor beta chains originate from one sample sequenced in a study of OX40 agonist ivuxolimab in advanced cancers. Profiled with immunoSEQ multiplex PCR; TCRdb holds only in-frame clones, not every one. The sample has under 80,000 clones, 85% to 95% seen once. Specimen: CD4+ or CD8+ T cells sorted from blood, collected in a trial of the OX40 agonist ivuxolimab. These receptors all come from an adult with an advanced solid tumor such as melanoma, head and neck, liver or kidney cancer.

V is TRBV10-1 and J is TRBJ1-4; 12 bases map to TRBD1. Germline CDR1 reads WNHNN; CDR2 reads SYGVQD (reference sequence). V shed 6 bases and J 8 bases; nucleotides not matched to a gene: 10. CDR3 size: 16 residues. The chain's CDR3 is CASRTGTGGSREKLFF. The CDR3 DNA reads as TGCGCCAGCAGGACCGGGACAGGGGGCTCGAGGGAAAAACTGTTTTTT.

The gene calls are TRBV5-1 and TRBJ2-1, with TRBD2 matching 14 bases. The CDR3 runs to 16 residues. V gave up 3 bases and J gave up 9 bases; unmatched junction bases: 8. The V gene's germline CDR1 is SGHRS and CDR2 YFSETQ. This chain's CDR3 is CASSSGTSGRIGEQFF. In nucleotides, the CDR3 is TGCGCCAGCAGCTCCGGGACTAGCGGGAGAATCGGTGAGCAGTTCTTC. The variable domain in full, completed from reference TRBV5-1 and TRBJ2-1, reads KAGVTQTPRYLIKTRGQQVTLSCSPISGHRSVSWYQQTPGQGLQFLFEYFSETQRNKGNFPGRFSGRQFSNSRSEMNVSTLELGDSALYLCASSSGTSGRIGEQFFGPGTRLTVL.

The chain is built from TRBV10-2 and TRBJ2-7, with 10 nucleotides matching TRBD1. CDR3 size: 14 residues. Trimming cost V 6 bases and J 3 bases; bases outside gene matches: 5. CDR1 WSHSY and CDR2 SAAADI come from the germline V gene. CDR3 amino acids: CASRLWDRGYEQYF. DNA of the CDR3: TGCGCCAGCAGGCTCTGGGACAGGGGCTACGAGCAGTACTTC.

The rearrangement uses TRBV18 and TRBJ1-3; a possible D gene is TRBD1 (5 bases). Trimming cost V 0 bases and J 2 bases, with 11 bases left between them. Germline CDR1 is KGHSH and CDR2 is LQKENI. The CDR3 is 16 residues long. CDR3 protein: CASSPPGGFAGNTIYF. The CDR3 DNA is TGTGCCAGCTCACCACCGGGGGGGTTCGCTGGAAACACCATATATTTT.

This sequence joins TRBV6-5 and TRBJ1-2, with D tentatively TRBD1 (5 bases). Germline V gene sequence: CDR1 MNHEY, CDR2 SVGAGI. V was trimmed by 5 bases and J by 8 bases, leaving 12 bases between them. The CDR3 totals 12 residues. CDR3: CASSGAMVGYTF. The CDR3, as DNA: TGTGCCAGCAGTGGGGCGATGGTGGGCTACACCTTC.

This chain joins TRBV5-1 and TRBJ2-2; possibly TRBD1 or TRBD2 for D (6 bases each). The CDR3 covers 16 residues. Germline CDR1 reads SGHRS; CDR2 reads YFSETQ. Trimming stripped 0 bases from V and 7 bases from J, with 16 bases between. The CDR3 reads CASSLDIGGADGELFF. CDR3 in DNA: TGCGCCAGCAGCTTGGATATCGGGGGCGCTGACGGGGAGCTGTTTTTT. The full variable domain, its missing parts supplied by reference TRBV5-1 and TRBJ2-2, is KAGVTQTPRYLIKTRGQQVTLSCSPISGHRSVSWYQQTPGQGLQFLFEYFSETQRNKGNFPGRFSGRQFSNSRSEMNVSTLELGDSALYLCASSLDIGGADGELFFGEGSRLTVL.

The chain carries TRBV19 and TRBJ2-1; D possibly corresponds to TRBD1 (7 bases). There are 17 residues in the CDR3. The V gene lost 1 base and the J gene lost 2 bases, with 15 bases spanning the gap. CDR1 is LNHDA and CDR2 is SQIVND in the germline V gene (reference sequence). The CDR3 DNA is TGTGCCAGTAGTATAGGGCCTGGAGGGGGCACCTACAATGAGCAGTTCTTC. This encodes CASSIGPGGGTYNEQFF. Full variable domain (remainder filled in from reference TRBV19 and TRBJ2-1): DGGITQSPKYLFRKEGQNVTLSCEQNLNHDAMYWYRQDPGQGLRLIYYSQIVNDFQKGDIAEGYSVSREKKESFPLTVTSAQKNPTAFYLCASSIGPGGGTYNEQFFGPGTRLTVL.

The chain combines TRBV30 with TRBJ2-1; TRBD2 matches 7 bases. Germline CDR1 is GTSNPN and CDR2 is SVGIG (reference sequence). The CDR3 contains 15 residues. The J segment lost 8 bases and the V segment lost 5 bases, leaving 15 bases of the junction unmatched. The CDR3 loop reads CAWGFGGSSPHEQFF. The DNA of the CDR3 is TGTGCCTGGGGTTTCGGCGGGAGTTCACCCCATGAGCAGTTCTTC. The variable domain in full, completed from reference TRBV30 and TRBJ2-1, reads SQTIHQWPATLVQPVGSPLSLECTVEGTSNPNLYWYRQAAGRGLQLLFYSVGIGQISSEVPQNLSASRPQDRQFILSSKKLLLSDSGFYLCAWGFGGSSPHEQFFGPGTRLTVL.

This clone has only one observation. This sequence joins TRBV28 and TRBJ2-3, with D unresolved. Trimming left V 0 bases short and J 0 bases short, with 10 bases between. Germline CDR1 reads MDHEN; CDR2 reads SYDVKM. This CDR3 has 16 residues. As DNA, the CDR3 is TGTGCCAGCAGTTTATGGTCTGGGGTGAGCACAGATACGCAGTATTTT. It codes for CASSLWSGVSTDTQYF.

A remark on this clone: At the DNA level, this CDR3 is encoded by other sequences in the same sample as well. The DNA for the CDR3 is TGTGCCAGCTCCCGGCAGGGGAATGAGCAGTTCTTC. It is translated as CASSRQGNEQFF. The chain combines TRBV27 with TRBJ2-1; TRBD1 might be the D (6 bases). This CDR3 has 12 residues. Germline V gene data show CDR1 as MNHEY and CDR2 as SMNVEV (reference sequence). The ends were cut back, 8 bases at V and 7 bases at J, with 12 bases in the middle.

The chain uses TRBV6-1 and TRBJ1-2, with 7 bases lining up with TRBD1. Germline V gene data show CDR1 as MNHNS and CDR2 as SASEGT. This CDR3 has 14 amino acids. The ends lost 5 bases at V and 0 bases at J; junction bases unmatched: 3. CDR3 DNA: TGTGCCAGCAGTAGACAGGGAGCTAACTATGGCTACACCTTC. The encoded protein is CASSRQGANYGYTF.

V usage is TRBV9 and J usage is TRBJ1-1, with a possible D match to TRBD1 (6 bases). Germline CDR1 reads SGDLS; CDR2 reads YYNGEE. This CDR3 has 14 amino acids. Trimming cost V 3 bases and J 0 bases, with 9 bases left between them. The CDR3 DNA reads as TGTGCCAGCAGCGCGACAGGTTTGAACACTGAAGCTTTCTTT. It specifies CASSATGLNTEAFF.

The chain combines TRBV5-1 with TRBJ2-3, with TRBD2 matching over 9 bases. This CDR3 comprises 16 residues. The V gene end was trimmed by 1 base and the J gene end by 4 bases; junction bases not matched to a gene: 7. CDR1 and CDR2 (germline): SGHRS, YFSETQ. The CDR3 nucleotides read TGCGCCAGCAGCTTGCCGGGACTAGCAGCGTCAGATACGCAGTATTTT. It is translated as CASSLPGLAASDTQYF.

The rearrangement joins TRBV7-2 to TRBJ2-7, with D possibly matching TRBD2 (6 bases). The CDR3 covers 16 residues. The V end was cut by 6 bases, the J end by 3 bases, with 21 bases between. Germline-derived CDR1 and CDR2 are SGHTA and FQGNSA. CDR3 amino acids: CASRERGSPSYYEQYF. The CDR3 DNA is TGTGCCAGCAGAGAACGGGGGTCCCCTTCCTACTACGAGCAGTACTTC.

V and J are TRBV5-4 and TRBJ2-7, with 14 bases lining up with TRBD2. V lost 1 base to trimming and J lost 5 bases; unmatched junction nucleotides: 2. Germline values: CDR1 SGHNT, CDR2 YYREEE (reference sequence). The CDR3 is 15 residues long. The CDR3 nucleotides read TGTGCCAGCAGCTTGCCGGGACTAGCGGGGGACGAGCAGTACTTC. This sequence encodes CASSLPGLAGDEQYF.